These 12 T cell receptor beta chains share one sample of origin, sequenced in a study of blood T cell repertoires in COVID-19. Sequencing used immunoSEQ multiplex PCR; TCRdb keeps in-frame clones, though not all of them. The table records roughly 30,000 clones, approximately 85% of them present only once. Sequenced: peripheral blood. The receptor source for this set is a man in his 60s with COVID-19, enrolled during active disease.

The chain couples TRBV6-1 to TRBJ1-3; D gene uncertain. Germline-derived CDR1 and CDR2 are MNHNS and SASEGT. The CDR3 length is 14 residues. V lost 0 bases and J lost 0, with 3 bases in between. This chain's CDR3 is CASSEAASGNTIYF. The CDR3 DNA follows: TGTGCCAGCAGTGAAGCGGCCTCTGGAAACACCATATATTTT.

The chain joins TRBV10-3 to TRBJ2-7, with D perhaps matching TRBD1 (5 bases). Germline V gene data show CDR1 as ENHRY and CDR2 as SYGVKD. The V and J ends lost 10 bases and 0 bases respectively, with 16 bases between them. The CDR3 extends over 14 amino acids. The CDR3 nucleotides read TGTGCCACACTGACAGTGGAGAGCTCCTACGAGCAGTACTTC. It specifies CATLTVESSYEQYF.

V usage is TRBV11-2 and J usage is TRBJ2-2; TRBD1 might be the D (5 bases). The germline gives CDR1 SGHAT, CDR2 FQNNGV. Trimming left V 0 bases short and J 7 bases short, with 15 bases between. This CDR3 comprises 16 residues. CDR3 residues: CASSLEPLIQDGELFF. CDR3 bases: TGTGCCAGCAGCTTAGAACCCTTGATACAGGACGGGGAGCTGTTTTTT.

This clone was counted once. V usage is TRBV11-2 and J usage is TRBJ2-7; weak D call: TRBD2 (6 bases). This CDR3 comprises 18 residues. The V and J ends lost 3 bases and 3 bases respectively, with 24 bases between them. Germline-derived CDR1 and CDR2 are SGHAT and FQNNGV. Here the CDR3 DNA reads TGTGCCAGCAGCTTCGTTACCCCCTCACCCGGGACTTTCTACGAGCAGTACTTC. Translating gives CASSFVTPSPGTFYEQYF.

This chain joins TRBV30 and TRBJ2-7, with D maybe TRBD2 (7 bases). V was trimmed by 1 base and J by 2 bases, leaving 12 bases between them. Germline V lookup: CDR1 GTSNPN, CDR2 SVGIG (reference sequence). This CDR3 is 14 amino acids long. As DNA, the CDR3 is TGTGCCTGGAGTGCTCCCGGGGGGCCCTACGAGCAGTACTTC. Translating it yields CAWSAPGGPYEQYF.

The V and J genes are TRBV19 and TRBJ2-7; D gene unclear. Trimming took off 4 bases at V and 5 bases at J, with 12 bases between the two ends. The CDR3 consists of 13 residues. Germline lookup yields CDR1 LNHDA and CDR2 SQIVND (reference sequence). This chain's CDR3 is CASSSGIVNEQYF. The CDR3 DNA sequence: TGTGCCAGTAGTAGCGGTATCGTGAACGAGCAGTACTTC.

The chain is built from TRBV4-1 and TRBJ2-1; 8 bases agree with TRBD2. Losses at the gene ends were 1 base for V and 5 bases for J; bases not matched to a gene: 7. CDR1 is MGHRA, CDR2 YSYEKL, per germline. The CDR3 is made up of 16 amino acids. The DNA of the CDR3 is TGCGCCAGCAGCCAAGGACTAGCGTACGGCAACAATGAGCAGTTCTTC. Translating gives CASSQGLAYGNNEQFF.

The chain joins TRBV28 to TRBJ1-2; 8 nucleotides agree with TRBD1. Germline lookup yields CDR1 MDHEN and CDR2 SYDVKM. V trimming: 8 bases; J trimming: 6 bases; junction bases outside the gene matches: 8. The CDR3 sequence is 13 residues long. CDR3 in DNA: TGTGCCAGCTGTCGGACAGGGCTCGATGGCTACACCTTC. This encodes CASCRTGLDGYTF.

The V call is TRBV5-4, the J call TRBJ1-3; 9 bases map to TRBD1. The V and J ends lost 4 bases and 3 bases, in that order; junction bases with no gene match: 8. This CDR3 has 16 amino acids. Germline lookup yields CDR1 SGHNT and CDR2 YYREEE (reference sequence). The CDR3: CASSPYTGGIGNTIYF. CDR3 in DNA: TGTGCCAGCAGCCCCTACACAGGGGGCATTGGAAACACCATATATTTT. The full variable domain, in which reference TRBV5-4 and TRBJ1-3 provide the parts outside the CDR3, is ETGVTQSPTHLIKTRGQQVTLRCSSQSGHNTVSWYQQALGQGPQFIFQYYREEENGRGNFPPRFSGLQFPNYSSELNVNALELDDSALYLCASSPYTGGIGNTIYFGEGSWLTVV.

This chain's CDR3 is CASSLGTELYEQYF. CDR3 in DNA: TGTGCCAGCAGCTTAGGGACAGAGCTCTACGAGCAGTACTTC. This chain uses TRBV11-2 with TRBJ2-7; TRBD1 is a possible D gene (6 bases). CDR1 is SGHAT, CDR2 FQNNGV, per germline. The V and J ends lost 1 base and 3 bases respectively, with 10 bases between them. This CDR3 has 14 amino acids.

The V and J genes are TRBV4-3 and TRBJ1-5; D is unresolved. Germline loops: CDR1 LGHNA, CDR2 YSLEER. This CDR3 is 16 amino acids long. V was clipped by 0 bases and J by 4 bases, with 13 bases between them. The CDR3 coding sequence is TGCGCCAGCAGCCAAGATCCTAACCAACAGAATCAGCCCCAGCATTTT. Amino acid sequence: CASSQDPNQQNQPQHF.

The chain carries TRBV2 and TRBJ2-2, with TRBD1 matching 7 bases. This CDR3 is 15 amino acids long. V gave up 3 bases and J gave up 4 bases; unmatched junction bases: 5. CDR1 SNHLY and CDR2 FYNNEI come from the germline V gene. CDR3 protein: CASSEITGVTGELFF. The CDR3 nucleotides are TGTGCCAGCAGTGAGATAACAGGGGTCACCGGGGAGCTGTTTTTT.